The next 5 T cell receptor beta chains were all read from a single sample in a study of blood T cell repertoires in COVID-19. TCRdb's table, derived via immunoSEQ multiplex PCR, lists solely in-frame clones and lacks some. This sample carries 410,000 or so clones, 70% to 90% of them seen once, and the ten largest clones take over 1.1%. Material: peripheral blood. These receptors originate from a woman aged 25 to 45 with active or convalescent COVID-19.

This clone was found a few times. This chain joins TRBV29-1 and TRBJ2-7; D is possibly TRBD1 (5 bases). Between the trimmed V and J ends, which lost 5 bases and 0 bases, there was a span of 8 bases. Looked up from germline, CDR1 is SQVTM and CDR2 is ANQGSEA. This CDR3 contains 12 residues. Here the CDR3 reads CSVSGNSYEQYF. CDR3 nucleotides: TGCAGCGTTTCAGGGAACTCCTACGAGCAGTACTTC.

The chain employs TRBV9 and TRBJ2-4, with D unresolved. V gave up 3 bases and J gave up 5 bases, with 27 bases separating them. This CDR3 spans 19 amino acids. The germline V gene has CDR1 SGDLS and CDR2 YYNGEE. The CDR3 protein is CASSGLSGLRYRSENIQYF. CDR3 bases: TGTGCCAGCAGCGGACTTAGTGGTCTTAGGTACCGGTCGGAAAACATTCAGTACTTC. The full variable domain, rest sourced from reference TRBV9 and TRBJ2-4, is DSGVTQTPKHLITATGQRVTLRCSPRSGDLSVYWYQQSLDQGLQFLIQYYNGEERAKGNILERFSAQQFPDLHSELNLSSLELGDSALYFCASSGLSGLRYRSENIQYFGAGTRLSVL.

The sample holds a few counts of this clone. The chain uses TRBV29-1 and TRBJ2-7; 8 bases map to TRBD1. Germline CDR1 reads SQVTM; CDR2 reads ANQGSEA. This CDR3 has 12 amino acids. The V gene end was trimmed by 7 bases and the J gene end by 5 bases; junction bases not matched to a gene: 7. CDR3 DNA sequence: TGCAGCGCGGGTCAGGGGGCGGACGAGCAGTACTTC. It specifies CSAGQGADEQYF.

This clone was seen once. The V gene is TRBV19, the J gene TRBJ1-5; no clear D. V dropped 1 base and J dropped 11 bases, with 6 bases sitting between them. The length of the CDR3 is 11 residues. Germline V CDR1 and CDR2: LNHDA, SQIVND (reference sequence). The CDR3, as DNA: TGTGCCAGTAGTATAGGCCAGGCCCAGCATTTT. This gives the protein CASSIGQAQHF.

The chain employs TRBV19 and TRBJ1-1, with D maybe TRBD1 (5 bases). V dropped 6 bases and J dropped 1 base, with 12 bases sitting between them. This CDR3 comprises 14 residues. Germline V lookup: CDR1 LNHDA, CDR2 SQIVND (reference sequence). CDR3 bases: TGTGCCAGTAGCACCCAGCAGGGGAACACTGAAGCTTTCTTT. Translation gives CASSTQQGNTEAFF.